This TCR beta chain was identified during a study of identifying expanded T cells in peripheral blood. This CDR3 spans 13 amino acids. Trimming removed 4 bases from V and 3 bases from J, with 9 bases in between. Germline loops: CDR1 SGHTA, CDR2 FQGNSA. Healthy donors had no documented immune events, such as infections, while sampled. Some clones are missing from TCRdb's copy, which holds only in-frame ones; the method was immunoSEQ multiplex PCR. The table includes about 97,000 clones, around 88% detected once. This clone showed up just once. The chain combines TRBV7-2 with TRBJ1-2; D uncertain. The TCR sequence derives from a person between 18 and 70 years old in good health. The specimen was blood. CDR3 amino acids: CASSSIGYYGYTF. The CDR3 DNA is TGTGCCAGCAGCTCGATTGGGTACTATGGCTACACCTTC.